The source of this T cell receptor beta chain is a study of identical twins. Germline loops: CDR1 SQVTM, CDR2 ANQGSEA. The CDR3 consists of 16 residues. V trimming: 4 bases; J trimming: 11 bases; junction bases outside the gene matches: 20. In TCRdb, the 5' RACE reads were re-called with MiXCR into one record per CDR3 protein. The sample contains more than 1.5 million distinct CDR3 sequences, less than 40% of which appear only once. The receptor's source is a newborn girl in good health. The sequencing sample was made of cord blood. The chain employs TRBV29-1 and TRBJ2-5; TRBD2 matches at 9 bases. The CDR3, as DNA: TGCAGCGTTGCTCCCTATGCTGCGGGAGGGCTATACGGGCAGTACTTC. Amino acid sequence: CSVAPYAAGGLYGQYF.